The entry below describes one TCR beta chain. Its antigen is currently not known. No base qualities exist here, and no much larger clone lies one base off it. This specimen belongs to a study of PD-L1 blockade in urothelial cancer (dated by TCRdb to about 2017). The study in broad terms: All patients started therapy in the mid-2010s and received atezolizumab 1,200 mg intravenously every 3 weeks. Twenty-five of 29 patients were identified as males with urothelial cancer of bladder origin, and a prior smoking history was reported by 18 of 29 patients. An ECOG performance status of 0 or 1 was recorded for the patients, and 0 to 3 prior chemotherapy regimens had been received by the patients. Blood samples were analyzed 3 weeks after the start of treatment (second dose) and 6 weeks after the start of treatment. Blood samples gave a median of around 130,000 T cells and 77,000 or so unique TCRs, with a median clonality of roughly 0.08. The study was an exploratory multi-omic analysis of somatic, immune and clinical correlates of response to PD-L1 blockade with atezolizumab in urothelial cancer. Pretreatment tumor samples and matched peripheral blood, collected serially before and after atezolizumab treatment, underwent TCR sequencing. Durable clinical benefit was defined as a progression-free survival longer than 6 months, and TCR features were additionally tested against progression-free survival and overall survival. In the same patients who had TCR sequencing, pretreatment tumors also underwent whole exome sequencing and RNA sequencing. Roughly 10 patients achieved durable clinical benefit and about 22 did not. Some 29 patients had pretreatment blood TCR-seq, approximately 24 had at least one posttreatment blood collection, and approximately 24 had tumor TCR-seq. What the study reported, not specific to this receptor: Because the sample size was small (n ≈ 27) and many exploratory analyses were performed, the results are intended to be hypothesis-generating. Improved progression-free and overall survival was found to be associated with pretreatment peripheral blood TCR clonality below the median. At 3 weeks after the start of treatment, tumor-associated TCR clones in peripheral blood had expanded more in patients with durable benefit (n ≈ 22, p = 0.022).

Synthetic TCR analog templates were spiked into each PCR to estimate absolute template abundance from read counts. The immunoSEQ assay used bias-controlled V and J gene primers to amplify TCRbeta CDR3 regions from genomic DNA. Rearranged TCRbeta segments were sequenced at approximately 20X coverage. In the source study's methods: Sequencing errors were corrected by clustering and CDR3s were annotated against IMGT to assign V, D and J genes. Downstream analyses used only productive TCRbeta rearrangements and left out out-of-frame or stop-codon sequences. To compute clonality, Shannon entropy was normalized by the log of the number of unique productive sequences and then subtracted from one. Fisher's exact test with Benjamini-Hochberg correction, at a threshold of adjusted p below 0.01, was used to find clones that differed between time points or between blood and tumor. This immuneACCESS table, as held by TCRdb, lists in-frame sequences with V and J called but not all clones. Of the missing ones, under half trace to an unresolved V gene in checked studies; the others have no known cause. The DNA gave D and trimming, while V, J and clone size come from that table. Here the sample has roughly 100,000 clones; roughly 83% occur a single time. The top ten clones comprise 8.4% of the sample.

What the time point label conveys for this sample: peripheral blood 6 weeks after treatment start. A total of approximately 27 patients with locally advanced or metastatic urothelial carcinoma, treated at Memorial Sloan Kettering on a trial protocol, made up the cohort. Peripheral blood mononuclear cells were collected pretreatment and during treatment, at between 1 and 8 total time points per patient. The Qiagen DNeasy Blood extraction kit was used to purify genomic DNA from total PBMCs and tumor samples. Collected pretreatment and during treatment, PBMCs were isolated and stored as previously described. In the germline V gene, CDR1 corresponds to SGHAT and CDR2 to FQNNGV. Compared with germline, V lacks 5 bases and J lacks 9 bases; bases without a gene match: 10. Measured from the cysteine to the phenylalanine, the CDR3 is 15 residues long. Only the CDR3 part of the read is kept: 45 bases, read in frame from the first base.

The rearrangement combines TRBV11-2 with TRBJ1-4; TRBD1 matches 9 bases in the middle. The sequence derives from a man aged 65 to 79 with urothelial cancer. Sequencing used PBMCs, obtained around atezolizumab (anti-PD-L1) treatment. The CDR3 has the sequence CASSITPGQGQKLFF. The base sequence is TGTGCCAGCAGCATCACCCCGGGACAGGGCCAAAAACTGTTTTTT.